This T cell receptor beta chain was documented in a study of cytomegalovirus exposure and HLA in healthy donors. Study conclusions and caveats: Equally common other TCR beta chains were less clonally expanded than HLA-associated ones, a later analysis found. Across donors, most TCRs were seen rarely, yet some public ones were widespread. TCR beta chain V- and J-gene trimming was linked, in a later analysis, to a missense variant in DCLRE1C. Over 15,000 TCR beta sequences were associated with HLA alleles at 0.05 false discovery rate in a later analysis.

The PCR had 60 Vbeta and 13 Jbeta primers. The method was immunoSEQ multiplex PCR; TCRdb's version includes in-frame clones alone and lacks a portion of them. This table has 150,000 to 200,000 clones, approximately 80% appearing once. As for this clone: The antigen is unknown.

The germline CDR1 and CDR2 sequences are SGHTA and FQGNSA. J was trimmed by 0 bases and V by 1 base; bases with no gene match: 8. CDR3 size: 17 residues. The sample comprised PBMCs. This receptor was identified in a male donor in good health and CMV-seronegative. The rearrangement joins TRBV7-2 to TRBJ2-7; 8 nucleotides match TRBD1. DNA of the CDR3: TGTGCCAGCAGCTTAGTCGGACAGGGCGACAGCTCCTACGAGCAGTACTTC. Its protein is CASSLVGQGDSSYEQYF.